Included here is one T cell receptor beta chain sequence, with context. Its specificity is unknown. The source of the sample is a study of pediatric ulcerative colitis. Findings and limits, study-wide: A couple of patients had blood samples with substantially reduced template counts. Compared with controls, ulcerative colitis showed greater blood-rectum clone sharing.

Rectal tissue came from one to two pinch biopsies taken at colonoscopy. V was pared by 6 bases and J by 2 bases, with 13 bases between. This CDR3 comprises 14 residues. The germline V gene has CDR1 MNHEY and CDR2 SVGAGI. The data were produced by immunoSEQ multiplex PCR, yet TCRdb's version contains in-frame clones alone and is incomplete. Of some 15,000 clones in the sample, roughly three quarters were seen once. The chain recombines TRBV6-5 with TRBJ1-2, with D possibly being TRBD1 (6 bases). The sample consisted of gut tissue. This TCR came from a boy aged 5-17 years who was a control in a study of pediatric ulcerative colitis. DNA of the CDR3: TGTGCCAGCAGGCCCAACAGGGCCAACTATGGCTACACCTTC. This sequence encodes CASRPNRANYGYTF.